Here is one T cell receptor (beta chain) with its context. Its specificity is unknown. Time point of the sample: week 5, during vaccination. A 20-mer mutant IDH1 peptide at 300 ug was injected subcutaneously with topical imiquimod. Tumors from donors were new WHO grade 3 or 4 IDH1-mutant astrocytomas with ATRX loss. The data were obtained in a study of a mutant IDH1 vaccine in newly diagnosed glioma. About the study: The first vaccination came 4-6 weeks after radiotherapy alone, or with temozolomide cycles. Sex among treated patients split about 60% male, 37.5% female; mean age was approximately 38 years. Patients were pretreated with radiotherapy, temozolomide, or both, mostly both.

Profiled with immunoSEQ multiplex PCR; TCRdb holds only in-frame clones, not every one. Among about 51,000 clones listed, 78% were seen once. The V and J ends lost 5 bases and 3 bases respectively, with 16 bases between them. The CDR3 is 15 residues long. CDR1 and CDR2 (germline): SGHVS, FQNEAQ. This sequence originates from a woman aged 40 to 55 with glioma. The sequenced sample was PBMCs, obtained from a glioma patient whose treatment included an IDH1 peptide vaccine. This sequence joins TRBV7-8 and TRBJ1-1; D is undetermined. CDR3 bases: TGTGCCAGCAGCCCCACGGCGGGGTCTTACACTGAAGCTTTCTTT. This translates into CASSPTAGSYTEAFF.